This T cell receptor (beta chain) stems from a study of T cell repertoires in aging, cancer and after chemotherapy. Study-level information: Repeat sampling of healthy donors over several months to years showed clear clonal overlap.

Study findings and constraints: Healthy donors lost TCR diversity with age mainly through richness, cancer patients through richness and evenness.

Worth noting for this clonotype: Its antigen is undetermined.

The template was genomic DNA from peripheral blood, not RNA. The CDR3 runs 13 residues. Trimming cost V 5 bases and J 5 bases, with 13 bases left between them. Germline lookup yields CDR1 SQVTM and CDR2 ANQGSEA. A mixed TRB-A/B primer pool amplified rearranged TRB by multiplex touch-down PCR. TCRdb fed the multiplex PCR reads into MiXCR, producing one record per CDR3 protein. The sample has roughly 6,800 distinct CDR3 sequences, around 33% seen once; the top ten hold roughly 40%. The receptor was isolated from a human donor in good health. The sample comprised blood. The chain links TRBV29-1 to TRBJ1-5; D remains unclear. Written as DNA, the CDR3 is TGCAGCGTTTCTGAAGGGAACCATCAGCCCCAGCATTTT. Protein: CSVSEGNHQPQHF.